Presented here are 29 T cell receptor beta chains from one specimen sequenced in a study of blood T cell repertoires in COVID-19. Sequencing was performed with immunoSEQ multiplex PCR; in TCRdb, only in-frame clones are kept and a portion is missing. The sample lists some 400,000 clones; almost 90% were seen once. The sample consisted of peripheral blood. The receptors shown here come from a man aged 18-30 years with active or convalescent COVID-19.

CDR3 protein: CASSLWRERSGELFF. The CDR3 coding sequence is TGTGCCAGCAGTCTGTGGCGGGAGAGGTCCGGGGAGCTGTTTTTT. The rearrangement links TRBV28 to TRBJ2-2; TRBD2 agrees at 7 bases. The CDR3 extends over 15 amino acids. J was trimmed by 6 bases and V by 5 bases; bases with no gene match: 9. The V gene's germline CDR1 is MDHEN and CDR2 SYDVKM.

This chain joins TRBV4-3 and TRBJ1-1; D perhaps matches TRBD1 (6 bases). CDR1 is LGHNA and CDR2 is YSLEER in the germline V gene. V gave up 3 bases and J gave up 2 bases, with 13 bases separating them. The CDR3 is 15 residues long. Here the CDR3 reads CASSQSDSRNTEAFF. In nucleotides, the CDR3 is TGCGCCAGCAGCCAGTCGGACAGCAGAAACACTGAAGCTTTCTTT.

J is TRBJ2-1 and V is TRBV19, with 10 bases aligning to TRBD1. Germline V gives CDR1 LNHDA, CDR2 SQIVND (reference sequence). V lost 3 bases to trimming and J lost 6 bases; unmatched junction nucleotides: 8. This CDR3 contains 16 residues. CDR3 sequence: CASSIGTGTGVNEQFF. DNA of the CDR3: TGTGCCAGTAGTATTGGGACCGGGACAGGGGTCAATGAGCAGTTCTTC. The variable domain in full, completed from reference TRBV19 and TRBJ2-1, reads DGGITQSPKYLFRKEGQNVTLSCEQNLNHDAMYWYRQDPGQGLRLIYYSQIVNDFQKGDIAEGYSVSREKKESFPLTVTSAQKNPTAFYLCASSIGTGTGVNEQFFGPGTRLTVL.

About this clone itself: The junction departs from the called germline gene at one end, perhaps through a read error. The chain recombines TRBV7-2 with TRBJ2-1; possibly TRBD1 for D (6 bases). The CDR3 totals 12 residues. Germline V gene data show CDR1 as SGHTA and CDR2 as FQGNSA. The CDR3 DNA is TGTGCCAGCAGCTTTGGTCCGAGGGGGATAGTCTTC. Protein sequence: CASSFGPRGIVF.

CDR3 amino acids: CASSPSTGGQPQHF. As DNA, the CDR3 is TGTGCCAGCAGCCCCTCGACAGGGGGCCAGCCCCAGCATTTT. This chain joins TRBV11-2 and TRBJ1-5; 10 nucleotides align to TRBD1. The germline V gene encodes CDR1 SGHAT and CDR2 FQNNGV. The CDR3 is 14 residues long. After removal of 5 bases from V and 7 bases from J, the junction contained 5 bases not matched to a gene. Full variable domain (remainder filled in from reference TRBV11-2 and TRBJ1-5): EAGVAQSPRYKIIEKRQSVAFWCNPISGHATLYWYQQILGQGPKLLIQFQNNGVVDDSQLPKDRFSAERLKGVDSTLKIQPAKLEDSAVYLCASSPSTGGQPQHFGDGTRLSIL.

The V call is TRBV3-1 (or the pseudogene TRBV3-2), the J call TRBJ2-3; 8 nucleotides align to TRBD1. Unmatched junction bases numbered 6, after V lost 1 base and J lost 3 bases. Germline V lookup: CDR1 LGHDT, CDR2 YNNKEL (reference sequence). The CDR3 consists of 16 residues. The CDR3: CASSQGDRSVTDTQYF. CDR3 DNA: TGTGCCAGCAGCCAAGGGGACAGGTCAGTGACAGATACGCAGTATTTT.

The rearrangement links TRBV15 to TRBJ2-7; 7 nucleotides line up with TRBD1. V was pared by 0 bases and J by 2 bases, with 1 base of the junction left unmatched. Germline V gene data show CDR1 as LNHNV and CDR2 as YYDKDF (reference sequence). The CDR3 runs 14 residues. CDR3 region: CATSRDRGPYEQYF. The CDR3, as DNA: TGTGCCACCAGCAGAGATAGGGGGCCCTACGAGCAGTACTTC.

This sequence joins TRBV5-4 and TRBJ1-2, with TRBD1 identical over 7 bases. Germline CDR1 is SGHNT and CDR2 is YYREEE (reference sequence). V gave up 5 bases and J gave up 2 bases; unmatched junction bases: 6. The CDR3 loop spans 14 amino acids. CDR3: CASRRTGGNYGYTF. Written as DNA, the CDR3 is TGTGCCAGCAGGAGGACAGGCGGGAACTATGGCTACACCTTC.

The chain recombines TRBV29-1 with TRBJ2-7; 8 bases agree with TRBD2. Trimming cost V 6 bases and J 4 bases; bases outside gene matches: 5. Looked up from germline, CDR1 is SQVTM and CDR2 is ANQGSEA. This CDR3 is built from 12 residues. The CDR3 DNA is TGCAGCGTAACCGGGGGGGGATACGAGCAGTACTTC. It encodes CSVTGGGYEQYF.

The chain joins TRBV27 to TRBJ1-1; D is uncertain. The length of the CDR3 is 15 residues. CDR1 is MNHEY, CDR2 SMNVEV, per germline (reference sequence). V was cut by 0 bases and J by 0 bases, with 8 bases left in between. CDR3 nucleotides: TGTGCCAGCAGTTTATCTCCGAACTTGAACACTGAAGCTTTCTTT. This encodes CASSLSPNLNTEAFF.

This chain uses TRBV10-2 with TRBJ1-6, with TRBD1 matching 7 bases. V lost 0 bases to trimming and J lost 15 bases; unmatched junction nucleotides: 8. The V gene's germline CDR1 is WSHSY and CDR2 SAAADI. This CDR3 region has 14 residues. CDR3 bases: TGCGCCAGCAGTGAGTCAGGGGGCCTTCTGGGCCTCCACTTT. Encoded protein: CASSESGGLLGLHF.

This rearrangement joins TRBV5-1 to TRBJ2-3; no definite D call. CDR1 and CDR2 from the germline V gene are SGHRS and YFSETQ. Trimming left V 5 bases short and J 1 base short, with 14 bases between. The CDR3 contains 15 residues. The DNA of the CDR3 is TGCGCCAGCAGTTTCCTCGATCGGGGCACAGATACGCAGTATTTT. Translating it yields CASSFLDRGTDTQYF.

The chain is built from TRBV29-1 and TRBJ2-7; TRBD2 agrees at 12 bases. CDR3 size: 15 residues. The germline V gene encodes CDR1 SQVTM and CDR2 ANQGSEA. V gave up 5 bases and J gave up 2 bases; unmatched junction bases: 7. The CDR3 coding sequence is TGCAGCGTTAATGCGGGACTAGCGGGTACCTACGAGCAGTACTTC. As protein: CSVNAGLAGTYEQYF.

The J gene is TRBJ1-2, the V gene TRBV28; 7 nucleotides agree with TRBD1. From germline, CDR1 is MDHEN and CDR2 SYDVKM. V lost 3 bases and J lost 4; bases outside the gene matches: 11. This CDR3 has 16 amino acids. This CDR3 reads CASSLKGAEIFYGYTF. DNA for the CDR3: TGTGCCAGCAGTTTGAAGGGGGCCGAGATTTTCTATGGCTACACCTTC.

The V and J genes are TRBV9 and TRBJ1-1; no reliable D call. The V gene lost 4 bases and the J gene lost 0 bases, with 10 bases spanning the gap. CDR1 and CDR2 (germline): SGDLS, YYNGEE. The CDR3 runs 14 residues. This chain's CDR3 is CASSSPEMNTEAFF. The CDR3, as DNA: TGTGCCAGCAGCTCCCCAGAAATGAACACTGAAGCTTTCTTT.

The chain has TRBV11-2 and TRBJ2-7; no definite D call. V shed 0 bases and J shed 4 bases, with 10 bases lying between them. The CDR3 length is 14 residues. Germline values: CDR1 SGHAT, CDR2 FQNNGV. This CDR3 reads CASSLDLTHYEQYF. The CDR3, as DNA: TGTGCCAGCAGCTTAGATCTTACACATTACGAGCAGTACTTC.

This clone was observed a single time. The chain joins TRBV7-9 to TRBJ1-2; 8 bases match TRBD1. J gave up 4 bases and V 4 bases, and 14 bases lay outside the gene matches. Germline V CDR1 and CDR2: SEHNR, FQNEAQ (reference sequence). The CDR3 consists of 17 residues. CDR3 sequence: CASSYPNPGQDRYGYTF. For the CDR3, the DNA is TGTGCCAGCAGCTACCCAAATCCGGGACAGGATCGCTATGGCTACACCTTC.

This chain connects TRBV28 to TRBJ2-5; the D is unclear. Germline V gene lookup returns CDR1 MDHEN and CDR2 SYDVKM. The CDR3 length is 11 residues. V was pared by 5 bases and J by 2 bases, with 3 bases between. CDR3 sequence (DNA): TGTGCCAGCAGTGTACAAGAGACCCAGTACTTC. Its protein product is CASSVQETQYF. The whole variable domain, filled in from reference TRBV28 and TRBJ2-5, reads DVKVTQSSRYLVKRTGEKVFLECVQDMDHENMFWYRQDPGLGLRLIYFSYDVKMKEKGDIPEGYSVSREKKERFSLILESASTNQTSMYLCASSVQETQYFGPGTRLLVL.

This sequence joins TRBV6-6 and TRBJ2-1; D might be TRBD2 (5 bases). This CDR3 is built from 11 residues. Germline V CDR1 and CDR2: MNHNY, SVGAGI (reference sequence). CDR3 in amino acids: CATNSGNEQFF. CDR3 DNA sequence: TGTGCTACTAACTCGGGGAATGAGCAGTTCTTC.

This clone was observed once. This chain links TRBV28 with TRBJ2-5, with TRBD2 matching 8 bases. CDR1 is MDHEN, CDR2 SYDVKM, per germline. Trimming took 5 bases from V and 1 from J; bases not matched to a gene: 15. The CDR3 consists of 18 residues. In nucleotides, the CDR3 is TGTGCCAGCAGTCTCCCAGAGGGATCACTAGCGGTCCAAGAGACCCAGTACTTC. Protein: CASSLPEGSLAVQETQYF.

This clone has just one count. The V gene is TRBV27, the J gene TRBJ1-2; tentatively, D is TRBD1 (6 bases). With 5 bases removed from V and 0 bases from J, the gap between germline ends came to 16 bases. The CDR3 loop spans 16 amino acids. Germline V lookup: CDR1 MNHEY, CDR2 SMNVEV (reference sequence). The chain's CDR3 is CASSAKHRVANYGYTF. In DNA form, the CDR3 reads TGTGCCAGCAGTGCCAAACACAGGGTAGCTAACTATGGCTACACCTTC.

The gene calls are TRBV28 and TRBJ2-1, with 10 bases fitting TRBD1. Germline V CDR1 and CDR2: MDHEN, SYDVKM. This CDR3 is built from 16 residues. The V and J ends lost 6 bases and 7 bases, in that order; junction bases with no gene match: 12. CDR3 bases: TGTGCCAGCAGGGGCCCGGGACAGGGGTTTCGAAATGAGCAGTTCTTC. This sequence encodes CASRGPGQGFRNEQFF.

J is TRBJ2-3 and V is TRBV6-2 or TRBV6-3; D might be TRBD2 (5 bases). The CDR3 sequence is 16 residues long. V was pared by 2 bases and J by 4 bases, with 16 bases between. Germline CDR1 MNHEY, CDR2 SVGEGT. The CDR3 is CASSYPLRVGPDTQYF. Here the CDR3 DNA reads TGTGCCAGCAGTTACCCCTTGAGGGTAGGTCCAGATACGCAGTATTTT.

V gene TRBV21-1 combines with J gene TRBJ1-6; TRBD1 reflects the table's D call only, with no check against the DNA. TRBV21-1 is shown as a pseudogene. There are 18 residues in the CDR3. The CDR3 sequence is CASSKLWANKRYNSPLHF. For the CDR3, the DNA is TGTGCCAGCAGCAAATTGTGGGCAAACAAAAGGTATAATTCACCCCTCCACTTT.

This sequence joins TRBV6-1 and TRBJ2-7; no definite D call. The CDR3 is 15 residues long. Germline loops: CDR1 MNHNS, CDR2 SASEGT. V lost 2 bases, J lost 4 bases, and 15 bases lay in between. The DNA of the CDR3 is TGTGCCAGCAGTGAATCGATGGTCTCCGAGTACGAGCAGTACTTC. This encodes CASSESMVSEYEQYF.

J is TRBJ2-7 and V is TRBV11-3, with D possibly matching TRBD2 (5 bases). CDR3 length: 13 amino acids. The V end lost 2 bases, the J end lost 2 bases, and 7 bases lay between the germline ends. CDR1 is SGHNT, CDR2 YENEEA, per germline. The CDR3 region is CASSLPGTYEQYF. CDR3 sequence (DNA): TGTGCCAGCAGCTTACCGGGGACCTACGAGCAGTACTTC. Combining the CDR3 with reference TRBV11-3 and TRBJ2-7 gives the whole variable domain EAGVVQSPRYKIIEKKQPVAFWCNPISGHNTLYWYLQNLGQGPELLIRYENEEAVDDSQLPKDRFSAERLKGVDSTLKIQPAELGDSAVYLCASSLPGTYEQYFGPGTRLTVT.

CDR3: CASRLAGGPYNEQFF. The CDR3 nucleotides read TGTGCCAGCAGACTAGCGGGGGGCCCCTACAATGAGCAGTTCTTC. V and J are TRBV6-4 and TRBJ2-1, with 12 bases lining up with TRBD2. Germline-derived CDR1 and CDR2 are MRHNA and SNTAGT. V shed 6 bases and J 2 bases; nucleotides not matched to a gene: 2. This CDR3 has 15 residues.

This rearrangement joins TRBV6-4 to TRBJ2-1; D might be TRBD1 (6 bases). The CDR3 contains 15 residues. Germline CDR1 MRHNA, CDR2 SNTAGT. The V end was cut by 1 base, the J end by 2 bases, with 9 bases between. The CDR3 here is CASSDFGGPYNEQFF. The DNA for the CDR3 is TGTGCCAGCAGTGACTTTGGGGGCCCCTACAATGAGCAGTTCTTC.

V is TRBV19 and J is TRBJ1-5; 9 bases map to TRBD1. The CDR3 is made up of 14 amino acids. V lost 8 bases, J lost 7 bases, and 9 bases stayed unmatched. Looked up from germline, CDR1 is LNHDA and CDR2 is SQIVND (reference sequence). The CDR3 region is CASRGGDRDQPQHF. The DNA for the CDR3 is TGTGCCAGTCGGGGTGGGGACAGGGACCAGCCCCAGCATTTT. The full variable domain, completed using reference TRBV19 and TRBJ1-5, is DGGITQSPKYLFRKEGQNVTLSCEQNLNHDAMYWYRQDPGQGLRLIYYSQIVNDFQKGDIAEGYSVSREKKESFPLTVTSAQKNPTAFYLCASRGGDRDQPQHFGDGTRLSIL.